The clone carrying this TCR beta chain was picked up a small number of times. TCR beta CDR3 regions were amplified from RNA transcripts. The TCR CDR3 first-round RT-PCR relied on the HTBI primer set. TCRdb re-called the multiplex PCR reads with MiXCR, one entry per CDR3 protein. The sample records around 290,000 distinct CDR3 sequences, about 13% being singletons. The data belong to a study of T cells in Graves' hyperthyroidism and ophthalmopathy. Germline trimming cut 6 bases from V and 7 bases from J; bases unmatched to any gene: 9. CDR3 size: 16 residues. CDR1 MNHNS and CDR2 SASEGT come from the germline V gene.

This chain links TRBV6-1 with TRBJ2-1; the match to TRBD2 covers 13 bases. This receptor was taken from a woman in her thirties or forties with Graves' hyperthyroidism. The sample consisted of blood. The CDR3 loop reads CASSPRTSGSINEQFF. The CDR3 DNA follows: TGTGCCAGCAGCCCCCGGACTAGCGGGAGTATAAATGAGCAGTTCTTC.